This T cell receptor (beta chain) was captured by sequencing in a study of blood T cell repertoires in COVID-19. Study details: COVID-19 samples from acute and convalescent phases originated in the United States, Italy and Spain. The cDNA or gDNA used as material had been derived from T cells, B-cell-depleted T cells, or PBMCs.

V lost 2 bases and J lost 7, with 17 bases in between. Germline lookup yields CDR1 MDHEN and CDR2 SYDVKM. The CDR3 is made up of 16 amino acids. As originally analysed: Reference gene primer amplification yielded estimated nucleated cell counts. Libraries were prepared by immunoSEQ multiplex PCR; TCRdb keeps only in-frame clonotypes and omits some of them. V and J calls and clone size are those listed in that table; D and trimming were worked out from the DNA. The table includes fewer than 90,000 clones, about 95% detected once. The source material was peripheral blood. The V gene is TRBV28, the J gene TRBJ1-4; tentatively, D is TRBD1 (6 bases). The source of this sequence is a human donor with active COVID-19. The donor label of this sample is uncertain. CDR3 loop: CASSLLGQGNTEKLFF. DNA of the CDR3: TGTGCCAGCAGTTTACTCGGCCAGGGGAATACTGAAAAACTGTTTTTT.